This note documents a single T cell receptor beta chain sequence. The antigen is undetermined. This sample is drawn from a study of T cell responses to AZD1222 COVID-19 vaccine. Overall study results and limits: Unmutated variant regions are reportedly the target of nearly half of TCRs that are spike-specific. Researchers took repertoire samples only after the peak T cell response had come. White British people made up most donors, females outnumbered males, and clonal diversity was possibly underestimated. Only five to seven AZD1222 recipients tested seropositive at baseline.

Measured with immunoSEQ multiplex PCR; TCRdb has only the in-frame clones, and not every one. There are about 99,000 clones in the sample; roughly 92% occur only once, and 6.5% to 10% lies in the top ten. The receptor comes from an adult who received the AZD1222 COVID-19 vaccine. The sample was peripheral blood, taken 28 days after the second AZD1222 dose.

CDR3 coding DNA: TGTGCCAGCTCACCACGGGCGAACACTGAAGCTTTCTTT. Its translation: CASSPRANTEAFF. This sequence joins TRBV18 and TRBJ1-1; D not resolved. CDR1 and CDR2 from the germline V gene are KGHSH and LQKENI. Between the trimmed V and J ends, which lost 1 base and 1 base, there was a span of 4 bases. The CDR3 length is 13 residues.